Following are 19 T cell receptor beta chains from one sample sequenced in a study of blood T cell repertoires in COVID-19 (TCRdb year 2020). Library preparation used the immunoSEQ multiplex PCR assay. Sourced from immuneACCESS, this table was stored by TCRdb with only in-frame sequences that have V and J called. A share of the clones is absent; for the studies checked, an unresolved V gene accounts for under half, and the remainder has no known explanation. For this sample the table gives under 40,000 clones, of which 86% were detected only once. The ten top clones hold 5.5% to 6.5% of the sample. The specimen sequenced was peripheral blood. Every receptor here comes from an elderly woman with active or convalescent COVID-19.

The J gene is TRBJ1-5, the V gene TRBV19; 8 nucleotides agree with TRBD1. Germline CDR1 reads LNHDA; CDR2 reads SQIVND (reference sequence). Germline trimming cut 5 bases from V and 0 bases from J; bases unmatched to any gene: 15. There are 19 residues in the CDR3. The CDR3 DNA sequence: TGTGCCAGTAGTGCACGAGGGACAGGAAGGGTCCTTAGCAATCAGCCCCAGCATTTT. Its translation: CASSARGTGRVLSNQPQHF.

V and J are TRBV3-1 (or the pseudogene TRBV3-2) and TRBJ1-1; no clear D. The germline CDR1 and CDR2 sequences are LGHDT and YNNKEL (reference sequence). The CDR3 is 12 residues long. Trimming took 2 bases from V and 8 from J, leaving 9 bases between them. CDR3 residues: CASSQSFSEAFF. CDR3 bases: TGTGCCAGCAGCCAATCCTTCTCCGAAGCTTTCTTT.

Here the CDR3 DNA reads TGTGCCAGCAGCTTGGACTATCGAGGGGAGCTGTTTTTT. Amino acid sequence: CASSLDYRGELFF. V usage is TRBV7-2 and J usage is TRBJ2-2; D may be TRBD2 (6 bases). The germline gives CDR1 SGHTA, CDR2 FQGNSA. The CDR3 has 13 amino acids. The V and J ends lost 3 bases and 8 bases respectively, with 10 bases between them.

CDR3 in DNA: TGTGCCAGCAGTCACAGGGGAAGCAATCAGCCCCAGCATTTT. This encodes CASSHRGSNQPQHF. The chain couples TRBV3-1 (or the pseudogene TRBV3-2) to TRBJ1-5, with 7 bases that match TRBD1. CDR3 length: 14 residues. V lost 6 bases, J lost 1 base, and 3 bases stayed unmatched. Germline lookup yields CDR1 LGHDT and CDR2 YNNKEL (reference sequence).

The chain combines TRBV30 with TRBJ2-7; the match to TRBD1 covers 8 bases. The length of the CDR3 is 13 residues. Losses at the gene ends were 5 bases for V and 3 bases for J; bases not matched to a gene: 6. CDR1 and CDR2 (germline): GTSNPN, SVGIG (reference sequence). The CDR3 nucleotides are TGTGCCTGGGGACAGGGTATTGGCTACGAGCAGTACTTC. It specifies CAWGQGIGYEQYF.

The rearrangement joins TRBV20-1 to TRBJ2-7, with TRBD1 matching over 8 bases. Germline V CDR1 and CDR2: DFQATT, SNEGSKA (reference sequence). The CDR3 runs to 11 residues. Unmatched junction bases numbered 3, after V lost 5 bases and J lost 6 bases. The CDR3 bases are TGCAGTGCTGGGACAGGACGCGAGCAGTACTTC. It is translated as CSAGTGREQYF.

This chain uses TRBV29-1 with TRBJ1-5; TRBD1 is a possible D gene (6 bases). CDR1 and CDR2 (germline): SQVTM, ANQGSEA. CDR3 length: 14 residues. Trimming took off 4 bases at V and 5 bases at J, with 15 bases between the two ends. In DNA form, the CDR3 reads TGCAGCGTTGCAGTGGGGGCTGGGGATCAGCCCCAGCATTTT. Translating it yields CSVAVGAGDQPQHF.

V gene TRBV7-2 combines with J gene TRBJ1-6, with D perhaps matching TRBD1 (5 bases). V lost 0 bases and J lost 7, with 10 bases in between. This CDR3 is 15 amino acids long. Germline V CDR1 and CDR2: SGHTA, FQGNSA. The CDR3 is CASSLAAGKNSPLHF. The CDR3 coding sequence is TGTGCCAGCAGCTTAGCGGCAGGGAAGAATTCACCCCTCCACTTT.

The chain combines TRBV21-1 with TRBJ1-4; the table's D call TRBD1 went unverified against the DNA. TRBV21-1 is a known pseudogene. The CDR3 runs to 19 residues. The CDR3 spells CASSAGTGEMTGGAEKLFF. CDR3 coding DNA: TGTGCCAGCAGCGCAGGGACAGGAGAGATGACAGGGGGTGCTGAAAAACTGTTTTTT.

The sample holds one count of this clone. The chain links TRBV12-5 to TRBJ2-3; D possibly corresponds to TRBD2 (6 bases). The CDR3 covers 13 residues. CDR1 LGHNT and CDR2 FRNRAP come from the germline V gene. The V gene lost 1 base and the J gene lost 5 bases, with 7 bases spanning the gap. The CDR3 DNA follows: TGTGCTAGTGGTTTGGCCGGGGGAGATACGCAGTATTTT. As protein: CASGLAGGDTQYF. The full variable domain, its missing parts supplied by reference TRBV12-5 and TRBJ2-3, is DARVTQTPRHKVTEMGQEVTMRCQPILGHNTVFWYRQTMMQGLELLAYFRNRAPLDDSGMPKDRFSAEMPDATLATLKIQPSEPRDSAVYFCASGLAGGDTQYFGPGTRLTVL.

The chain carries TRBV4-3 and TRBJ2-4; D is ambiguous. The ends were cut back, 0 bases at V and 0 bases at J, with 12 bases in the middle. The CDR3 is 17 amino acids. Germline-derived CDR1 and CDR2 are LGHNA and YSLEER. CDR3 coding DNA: TGCGCCAGCAGCCAAGATTTCGGCGGCGGAGCCAAAAACATTCAGTACTTC. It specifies CASSQDFGGGAKNIQYF.

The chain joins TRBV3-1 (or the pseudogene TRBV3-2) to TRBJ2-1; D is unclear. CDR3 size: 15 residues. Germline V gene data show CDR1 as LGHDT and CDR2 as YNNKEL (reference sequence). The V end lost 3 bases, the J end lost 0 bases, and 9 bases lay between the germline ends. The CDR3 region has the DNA TGTGCCAGCAGCCATCTGACACCCTCCTACAATGAGCAGTTCTTC. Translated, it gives CASSHLTPSYNEQFF.

The CDR3 DNA follows: TGTGCCAGCGGAGGTCGCCGGGTTACTGAAGCTTTCTTT. This sequence encodes CASGGRRVTEAFF. This rearrangement joins TRBV11-3 to TRBJ1-1; unclear D gene. V was shortened by 8 bases and J by 5 bases, with 15 bases between the two germline ends. Germline V gene data show CDR1 as SGHNT and CDR2 as YENEEA. CDR3 length: 13 amino acids.

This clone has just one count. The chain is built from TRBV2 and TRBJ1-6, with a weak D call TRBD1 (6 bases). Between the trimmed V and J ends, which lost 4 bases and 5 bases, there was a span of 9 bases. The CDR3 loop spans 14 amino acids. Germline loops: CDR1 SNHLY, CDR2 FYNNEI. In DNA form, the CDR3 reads TGTGCCAGCAGTGGGACAGCTAATAATTCACCCCTCCACTTT. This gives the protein CASSGTANNSPLHF.

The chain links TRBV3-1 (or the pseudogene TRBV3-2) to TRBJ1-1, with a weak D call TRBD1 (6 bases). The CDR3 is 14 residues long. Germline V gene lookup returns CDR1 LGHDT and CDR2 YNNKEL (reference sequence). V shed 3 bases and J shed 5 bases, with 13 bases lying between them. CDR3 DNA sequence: TGTGCCAGCAGCCAGCTTAAAGGGGGAACTGAAGCTTTCTTT. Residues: CASSQLKGGTEAFF.

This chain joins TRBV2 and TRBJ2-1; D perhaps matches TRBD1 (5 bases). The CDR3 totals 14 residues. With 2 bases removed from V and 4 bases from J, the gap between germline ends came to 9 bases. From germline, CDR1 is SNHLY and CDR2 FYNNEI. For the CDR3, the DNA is TGTGCCAGCAGTGAAAGCAGGGTTTACAATGAGCAGTTCTTC. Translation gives CASSESRVYNEQFF.

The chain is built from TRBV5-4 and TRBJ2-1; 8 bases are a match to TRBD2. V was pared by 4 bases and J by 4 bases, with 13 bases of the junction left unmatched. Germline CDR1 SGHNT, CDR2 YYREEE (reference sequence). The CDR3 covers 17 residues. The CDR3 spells CASSPGSGGITYNEQFF. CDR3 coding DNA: TGTGCCAGCAGCCCAGGGTCGGGGGGGATCACGTACAATGAGCAGTTCTTC.

CDR3 nucleotide sequence: TGTGCCAGCAGCTTAGGGCAGGCTTATGGCTACACCTTC. It codes for CASSLGQAYGYTF. J is TRBJ1-2 and V is TRBV13; D gene ambiguous. CDR3 length: 13 residues. Germline lookup yields CDR1 PRHDT and CDR2 FYEKMQ (reference sequence). With 0 bases removed from V and 5 bases from J, the gap between germline ends came to 7 bases.

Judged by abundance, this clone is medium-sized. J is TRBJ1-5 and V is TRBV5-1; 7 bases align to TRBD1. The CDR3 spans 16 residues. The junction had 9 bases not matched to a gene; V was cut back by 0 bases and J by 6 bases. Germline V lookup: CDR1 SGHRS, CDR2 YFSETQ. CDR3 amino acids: CASSLVALDRRQPQHF. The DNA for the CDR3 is TGCGCCAGCAGCTTGGTAGCGCTGGACAGGCGTCAGCCCCAGCATTTT.